This is a list of T cell receptor beta chains from one sample in a study of blood T cell repertoires in COVID-19. Sequencing was performed with immunoSEQ multiplex PCR; in TCRdb, only in-frame clones are kept and a portion is missing. The table has 99,000 or so clones, about 86% seen once. Sequences were obtained from peripheral blood. These TCRs come from a woman of 80 years or more with active or convalescent COVID-19. The CDR3 runs from the conserved cysteine through the conserved F or W. Each record gives: J gene, D gene, clone size, V gene, CDR3 DNA, CDR3 protein. A D gene is named only where the DNA matches it firmly. The size field is filled for only some rows; it gives once, few, many or a size class.

>TRBJ2-7|NA|NA|TRBV5-4
TGTGCCAGCAGCCCGCCCCAGGGGAGCGAGCAGTACTTC
CASSPPQGSEQYF
>TRBJ2-1|TRBD1|NA|TRBV5-1
TGCGCCAGCAGTTCCGAGATACAGGGGTCAGCCTACAATGAGCAGTTCTTC
CASSSEIQGSAYNEQFF
>TRBJ1-1|NA|NA|TRBV19
TGTGCCAGTAGTTTTAGAGTGAACACTGAAGCTTTCTTT
CASSFRVNTEAFF
>TRBJ2-1|NA|once|TRBV2
TGTGCCAGCAGGGAGACTCTTTCCTACAATGAGCAGTTCTTC
CASRETLSYNEQFF
>TRBJ1-5|NA|NA|TRBV30
TGTGCCTGGAGTGTACAGAGGGTAGGCCAGCCCCAGCATTTT
CAWSVQRVGQPQHF
>TRBJ1-1|TRBD1|once|TRBV19
TGTGCCAGTAGTAGACAGGGCTTCACTGAAGCTTTCTTT
CASSRQGFTEAFF
>TRBJ2-2|TRBD1|NA|TRBV5-1
TGCGCCAGCAGCTTTCAGGGGGCGGCCGGGGAGCTGTTTTTT
CASSFQGAAGELFF
>TRBJ1-1|TRBD1|NA|TRBV9
TGTGCCAGCAGCGCCGGGACAGGTCCGGGGAAAGCTTTCTTT
CASSAGTGPGKAFF
>TRBJ1-2|NA|NA|TRBV28
TGTGCCATCCCGAAACGAGACAAGTCCTCTAACTATGGCTACACCTTC
CAIPKRDKSSNYGYTF
>TRBJ2-1|TRBD2|NA|TRBV5-8
TGTGCCAGCAGCGCCGGGACTAGATCGGTCAATGAGCAGTTCTTC
CASSAGTRSVNEQFF
>TRBJ2-2|NA|once|TRBV9
TGTGCCAGCAGCGAGGACTGGGCGAACACCGGGGAGCTGTTTTTT
CASSEDWANTGELFF
>TRBJ1-1|NA|NA|TRBV2
TGTGCCAGCAGACCAGGGTCCTCTGAAGCTTTCTTT
CASRPGSSEAFF
>TRBJ2-7|NA|many|TRBV6-5
TGTGCCAGCAGTTACTACGGAGCCTCCTACGAGCAGTACTTC
CASSYYGASYEQYF
>TRBJ1-2|NA|NA|TRBV28
TGTGCCAGCACAACCCCTCACCGGGGGGTAAATGGCTACACCTTC
CASTTPHRGVNGYTF
>TRBJ2-4|NA|NA|TRBV5-6
TGTGCCAGCAGCGCATACAGGGTGGGAAACATTCAGTACTTC
CASSAYRVGNIQYF
>TRBJ1-2|TRBD1|NA|TRBV18
TGTGCCAGCTCACCTGGGACAGGGGGGAACTATGGCTACACCTTC
CASSPGTGGNYGYTF
>TRBJ2-1|TRBD1|NA|TRBV18
TGTGCCAGCTCACCACGAAGTTTAGAGGGGGCAGTCAATGAGCAGTTCTTC
CASSPRSLEGAVNEQFF
>TRBJ2-5|TRBD2|NA|TRBV2
TGTGCCAGCAGGGGGGGGTTAGGGGAGACCCAGTACTTC
CASRGGLGETQYF
>TRBJ1-2|NA|NA|TRBV6-5
TGTGCCAGCAGCCTTGGGACACCCTATGGCTACACCTTC
CASSLGTPYGYTF
>TRBJ1-2|NA|few|TRBV28
TGTGCCAGCAGTTCCCAGGCAGAGGGCGCGGAATTCTATGGCTACACCTTC
CASSSQAEGAEFYGYTF
>TRBJ1-3|NA|once|TRBV7-3
TGTGCCAGCAGCGCCGACAGCACCTCTGGAAACACCATATATTTT
CASSADSTSGNTIYF
>TRBJ2-7|NA|NA|TRBV4-3
TGCGCCAGCAGCCAAGAGCTCCACAGCACCTACGAGCAGTACTTC
CASSQELHSTYEQYF
>TRBJ2-3|NA|NA|TRBV18
TGTGCCAGCTCACCACGAGGGTCCCCGAAGGGCACAGATACGCAGTATTTT
CASSPRGSPKGTDTQYF
>TRBJ2-5|NA|NA|TRBV2
TGTGCCAGCAGTGAAACAGGGACCCAAGAGACCCAGTACTTC
CASSETGTQETQYF
>TRBJ1-4|NA|NA|TRBV12-3/TRBV12-4
TGTGCCAGCACCCCCATGAGGGGAGGAAAACTGTTTTTT
CASTPMRGGKLFF
>TRBJ1-2|NA|NA|TRBV27
TGTGCCAGCGCCCGGGTCCGTAACTATGGCTACACCTTC
CASARVRNYGYTF
>TRBJ1-5|NA|NA|TRBV12-3/TRBV12-4
TGTGCCAGCAGTTTCACAGAAAATCAGCCCCAGCATTTT
CASSFTENQPQHF
>TRBJ1-2|TRBD1|few|TRBV28
TGTGCCAGCAGTTTATCCTATGTAGGACAGGGGTATGGCTACACCTTC
CASSLSYVGQGYGYTF
>TRBJ2-7|NA|once|TRBV5-4
TGTGCCAGCAGAAAAGCTACTGTAAGCGAGCAGTACTTC
CASRKATVSEQYF
>TRBJ2-1|TRBD2|once|TRBV5-1
TGCGCCAGCAGCTTGGAGAGCGGGAGGCCTAACAATGAGCAGTTCTTC
CASSLESGRPNNEQFF
>TRBJ2-3|NA|NA|TRBV2
TGTGCCAGCAGTCCACGGACAGTTAGCACAGATACGCAGTATTTT
CASSPRTVSTDTQYF
>TRBJ2-7|TRBD1|NA|TRBV7-9
TGTGCCAGCAGCTTATCACAGGGGTCCTACGAGCAGTACTTC
CASSLSQGSYEQYF
>TRBJ1-2|NA|NA|TRBV29-1
TGCAGCGTTGGGCAGACACGAAACTATGGCTACACCTTC
CSVGQTRNYGYTF
>TRBJ1-6|NA|NA|TRBV27
TGTGCCAGCAGGAGCACGGGGGTGGGGTCACCCCTCCACTTT
CASRSTGVGSPLHF
>TRBJ1-4|NA|NA|TRBV7-2
TGTGCCAGCAGCTTAAAATGGAGGGAGGAAAAACTGTTTTTT
CASSLKWREEKLFF
>TRBJ1-1|NA|once|TRBV18
TGTGCCAGCTCACAACTAGCGGACACTGAAGCTTTCTTT
CASSQLADTEAFF
>TRBJ1-1|TRBD1|NA|TRBV6-5
TGTGCCAGCAGTCGGGACAGGAACTATGAAGCTTTCTTT
CASSRDRNYEAFF
>TRBJ1-2|NA|NA|TRBV5-6
TGTGCCAGCAGCTGGGGAGCTGGCTACACCTTC
CASSWGAGYTF
>TRBJ2-7|NA|NA|TRBV28
TGTGCCAGCCGACAGCCGTCACTCTACGAGCAGTACTTC
CASRQPSLYEQYF
>TRBJ2-2|NA|NA|TRBV9
TGTGCCAGCAGCGTAGCTTCAGGGGCCACCGGGGAGCTGTTTTTT
CASSVASGATGELFF
>TRBJ2-6|NA|NA|TRBV18
TGTGCCAGCTCACCAGGGGCGAGTGGGGCCAACGTCCTGACTTTC
CASSPGASGANVLTF
>TRBJ1-1|NA|few|TRBV4-2
TGTGCCAGCAGCCAAGAGAGGGTTGGCACTGAAGCTTTCTTT
CASSQERVGTEAFF
>TRBJ1-6|TRBD1|NA|TRBV19
TGTGCCAGTAGTGTTCCGGGACAGGGATCTTCACCCCTCCACTTT
CASSVPGQGSSPLHF
>TRBJ1-3|TRBD1|few|TRBV28
TGTGCCAGCACCCCCGGGGGACAGGCCCTCTCTGGAAACACCATATATTTT
CASTPGGQALSGNTIYF
>TRBJ1-3|NA|once|TRBV21-1
TGTGCCAGCAGCGCAGATACTTTGGACAGACCCTCTGGAAACACCATATATTTT
CASSADTLDRPSGNTIYF